These 26 T cell receptor beta chains share one sample of origin, sequenced in a study of cytomegalovirus exposure and HLA in healthy donors. PCR primers comprised 60 Vbeta and 13 Jbeta primers. The method was immunoSEQ multiplex PCR; TCRdb's version includes in-frame clones alone and lacks a portion of them. The data show about 98,000 clones, around 83% seen once. Sequencing was carried out using PBMCs. Receptor source: a female donor in good health and CMV-seropositive.

V usage is TRBV11-2 and J usage is TRBJ1-1; 7 bases are a match to TRBD1. The CDR3 covers 16 residues. The J segment lost 0 bases and the V segment lost 1 base, leaving 5 bases of the junction unmatched. Germline values: CDR1 SGHAT, CDR2 FQNNGV. The CDR3: CASSLVPGGMNTEAFF. The CDR3, as DNA: TGTGCCAGCAGCTTAGTCCCAGGGGGAATGAACACTGAAGCTTTCTTT. Filled out from reference TRBV11-2 and TRBJ1-1, the complete variable domain reads EAGVAQSPRYKIIEKRQSVAFWCNPISGHATLYWYQQILGQGPKLLIQFQNNGVVDDSQLPKDRFSAERLKGVDSTLKIQPAKLEDSAVYLCASSLVPGGMNTEAFFGQGTRLTVV.

The rearrangement links TRBV5-1 to TRBJ2-3; 15 bases agree with TRBD2. The CDR3 spans 18 residues. Germline V CDR1 and CDR2: SGHRS, YFSETQ. V dropped 3 bases and J dropped 0; count of bases not matched to a gene: 5. CDR3 region: CASSSGLAGGSSTDTQYF. Written as DNA, the CDR3 is TGCGCCAGCAGCTCGGGACTAGCGGGGGGATCTAGCACAGATACGCAGTATTTT.

Comments on this clone: The germline gene is not matched at one end of the junction; a read error may be the cause. The chain recombines TRBV7-2 with TRBJ1-2; D remains unclear. The CDR3 sequence is 10 residues long. Germline CDR1 is SGHTA and CDR2 is FQGNSA. This CDR3 reads CASSLDATYF. In nucleotides, the CDR3 is TGTGCCAGCAGCTTAGATGCCACCTACTTC. Filled out from reference TRBV7-2 and TRBJ1-2, the complete variable domain reads GAGVSQSPSNKVTEKGKDVELRCDPISGHTALYWYRQSLGQGLEFLIYFQGNSAPDKSGLPSDRFSAERTGGSVSTLTIQRTQQEDSAVYLCASSLDATYFGSGTRLTVV.

This CDR3 reads CASSLARVGHNEQFF. CDR3 sequence (DNA): TGCGCCAGCAGCTTGGCCAGGGTAGGTCACAATGAGCAGTTCTTC. The rearrangement uses TRBV5-1 and TRBJ2-1; TRBD1 might be the D (5 bases). V lost 0 bases, J lost 5 bases, and 12 bases lay in between. Looked up from germline, CDR1 is SGHRS and CDR2 is YFSETQ. This CDR3 spans 15 amino acids.

V gene TRBV5-1 combines with J gene TRBJ1-2; possibly TRBD1 for D (6 bases). CDR3 size: 15 residues. The germline V and J ends were trimmed by 0 bases and 6 bases, with 15 bases remaining between them. CDR1 and CDR2 from the germline V gene are SGHRS and YFSETQ. The CDR3 is CASSLEARGRDGYTF. The CDR3, as DNA: TGCGCCAGCAGCTTGGAGGCCAGGGGCAGGGATGGCTACACCTTC.

This sequence joins TRBV7-9 and TRBJ1-1; D might be TRBD1 (5 bases). V lost 2 bases, J lost 1 base, and 14 bases lay in between. Germline V gives CDR1 SEHNR, CDR2 FQNEAQ (reference sequence). CDR3 length equals 16 residues. CDR3 loop: CASSLKGREKNTEAFF. For the CDR3, the DNA is TGTGCCAGCAGCTTAAAGGGCAGGGAAAAGAACACTGAAGCTTTCTTT.

This clone was detected a few times. J is TRBJ2-3 and V is TRBV5-4; 12 nucleotides line up with TRBD2. With V trimmed by 0 bases and J by 5 bases, 7 bases remained unmatched. The CDR3 is 17 amino acids. Germline CDR1 SGHNT, CDR2 YYREEE (reference sequence). As DNA, the CDR3 is TGTGCCAGCAGCTTGGCCCTAGCGGGGGGGGAGGGAGATACGCAGTATTTT. Translating gives CASSLALAGGEGDTQYF. Full variable domain (rest looked up from reference TRBV5-4 and TRBJ2-3): ETGVTQSPTHLIKTRGQQVTLRCSSQSGHNTVSWYQQALGQGPQFIFQYYREEENGRGNFPPRFSGLQFPNYSSELNVNALELDDSALYLCASSLALAGGEGDTQYFGPGTRLTVL.

The V call is TRBV25-1, the J call TRBJ2-5; 8 bases are shared with TRBD2. This CDR3 comprises 17 residues. Per the germline V gene, CDR1 is MGHDK and CDR2 is SYGVNS. V lost 0 bases and J lost 2; bases outside the gene matches: 8. CDR3 loop: CASSEYSIAGLQETQYF. The CDR3 nucleotides are TGTGCCAGCAGTGAATATAGTATAGCGGGGCTACAAGAGACCCAGTACTTC.

The chain uses TRBV2 and TRBJ2-1, with 9 bases fitting TRBD2. Per germline, CDR1 SNHLY and CDR2 FYNNEI. CDR3 size: 15 residues. V was clipped by 7 bases and J by 6 bases; unmatched bases: 10. CDR3 protein: CASNSLAGVGNEQFF. The CDR3 DNA reads TGTGCCAGCAACTCTTTAGCGGGGGTGGGCAATGAGCAGTTCTTC.

This chain links TRBV25-1 with TRBJ1-3; TRBD1 is a possible D gene (5 bases). Germline lookup yields CDR1 MGHDK and CDR2 SYGVNS. This CDR3 region has 15 residues. V gave up 0 bases and J gave up 4 bases, with 10 bases separating them. CDR3 loop: CASSEYGGGGNTIYF. In DNA, the CDR3 is TGTGCCAGCAGTGAATACGGGGGAGGAGGAAACACCATATATTTT.

The chain employs TRBV27 and TRBJ2-7; TRBD1 matches 7 bases. V dropped 4 bases and J dropped 2; count of bases not matched to a gene: 8. This CDR3 comprises 15 residues. Germline V gene lookup returns CDR1 MNHEY and CDR2 SMNVEV (reference sequence). Written as DNA, the CDR3 is TGTGCCAGCAGTTACTACGGGACAGTGGCCTACGAGCAGTACTTC. Amino acids: CASSYYGTVAYEQYF.

The chain couples TRBV27 to TRBJ1-5; no firm D call. This CDR3 is built from 12 residues. V lost 8 bases to trimming and J lost 2 bases, with 7 bases between them. Germline CDR1 reads MNHEY; CDR2 reads SMNVEV (reference sequence). The CDR3 coding sequence is TGTGCCAGCCGGGAGGGCAATCAGCCCCAGCATTTT. It codes for CASREGNQPQHF.

This chain uses TRBV5-8 with TRBJ1-1; the D is unclear. Germline lookup yields CDR1 SGHTS and CDR2 YDEGEE. V was shortened by 10 bases and J by 0 bases, with 16 bases between the two germline ends. CDR3 length: 14 residues. The CDR3 protein is CAGHRGWMNTEAFF. The CDR3 nucleotides read TGTGCCGGCCATCGAGGTTGGATGAACACTGAAGCTTTCTTT.

V and J are TRBV30 and TRBJ2-3; D is perhaps TRBD1 (5 bases). V lost 1 base, J lost 2 bases, and 13 bases lay in between. This CDR3 spans 15 amino acids. CDR1 is GTSNPN and CDR2 is SVGIG in the germline V gene (reference sequence). The CDR3 spells CAWSGSRAFTDTQYF. The CDR3 DNA follows: TGTGCCTGGAGTGGAAGCAGGGCATTCACAGATACGCAGTATTTT.

In regard to this clone: This specimen includes other DNA sequences encoding the same CDR3. V is TRBV4-2 and J is TRBJ1-2; a weak D match, TRBD1 (5 bases). The CDR3 contains 16 residues. V lost 1 base, J lost 6 bases, and 18 bases lay in between. Germline CDR1 LGHNA, CDR2 YNFKEQ. In DNA, the CDR3 is TGTGCCAGCAGCCAAGTGGGCAGCCGTCGGGGGGATGGCTACACCTTC. Its protein is CASSQVGSRRGDGYTF.

The chain employs TRBV5-6 and TRBJ1-1, with a tentative D call TRBD1 (5 bases). The V gene lost 2 bases and the J gene lost 2 bases, with 10 bases spanning the gap. CDR1 SGHDT and CDR2 YYEEEE come from the germline V gene. The CDR3 is 14 residues long. The CDR3 spells CASSFSGSNTEAFF. The CDR3 DNA reads TGTGCCAGCAGCTTCTCAGGGTCCAACACTGAAGCTTTCTTT.

The rearrangement uses TRBV4-2 and TRBJ2-1, with TRBD2 matching over 9 bases. The ends lost 4 bases at V and 8 bases at J; junction bases unmatched: 15. The CDR3 contains 17 residues. Germline CDR1 is LGHNA and CDR2 is YNFKEQ. CDR3 sequence: CASSPFKGGRGSDEQFF. DNA of the CDR3: TGTGCCAGCAGCCCCTTTAAGGGCGGGAGGGGTAGCGATGAGCAGTTCTTC.

DNA of the CDR3: TGTGCCAGCAGTGACTTGAAGGGGTTCACCGCCGGGGAGCTGTTTTTT. Protein: CASSDLKGFTAGELFF. The chain links TRBV6-1 to TRBJ2-2; D might be TRBD1 (5 bases). Trimming pared 3 bases from V and 6 bases from J, leaving 17 bases between. Per germline, CDR1 MNHNS and CDR2 SASEGT. The CDR3 extends over 16 amino acids.

This clone turned up a few times. The chain is built from TRBV4-1 and TRBJ2-7, with 10 positions matching TRBD1. CDR1 is MGHRA and CDR2 is YSYEKL in the germline V gene. The CDR3 has 15 residues. J lost 3 bases, V lost 4 bases, and 6 bases had no gene match. The CDR3 DNA reads as TGCGCCAGCAGCCCTCGGGACAGGGGTCACTACGAGCAGTACTTC. It specifies CASSPRDRGHYEQYF.

V gene TRBV5-6 combines with J gene TRBJ2-2; 9 positions match TRBD1. Germline CDR1 SGHDT, CDR2 YYEEEE. The junction had 4 bases not matched to a gene; V was cut back by 0 bases and J by 1 base. The CDR3 totals 17 residues. The DNA for the CDR3 is TGTGCCAGCAGCTTGGGGACAGGGGCTATGAACACCGGGGAGCTGTTTTTT. Residues: CASSLGTGAMNTGELFF.

V usage is TRBV28 and J usage is TRBJ2-5, with TRBD2 identical over 14 bases. The CDR3 contains 19 residues. Germline V gene sequence: CDR1 MDHEN, CDR2 SYDVKM. The V and J ends lost 2 bases and 2 bases, in that order; junction bases with no gene match: 10. The chain's CDR3 is CASSLDRTSGRLSQETQYF. The DNA of the CDR3 is TGTGCCAGCAGTTTAGACCGGACTAGCGGGAGGCTATCTCAAGAGACCCAGTACTTC. Full variable domain (missing parts from reference TRBV28 and TRBJ2-5): DVKVTQSSRYLVKRTGEKVFLECVQDMDHENMFWYRQDPGLGLRLIYFSYDVKMKEKGDIPEGYSVSREKKERFSLILESASTNQTSMYLCASSLDRTSGRLSQETQYFGPGTRLLVL.

V is TRBV12-5 and J is TRBJ2-2; 7 nucleotides match TRBD2. Losses at the gene ends were 5 bases for V and 2 bases for J; bases not matched to a gene: 11. The germline V gene has CDR1 LGHNT and CDR2 FRNRAP. The CDR3 is made up of 17 amino acids. CDR3 sequence reads: CASGLYLAGGNTGELFF. CDR3 in DNA: TGTGCTAGTGGTCTCTACTTAGCGGGCGGTAACACCGGGGAGCTGTTTTTT.

The V and J genes are TRBV5-1 and TRBJ2-7; 10 bases map to TRBD1. There are 14 residues in the CDR3. V dropped 4 bases and J dropped 3; count of bases not matched to a gene: 4. Germline V gives CDR1 SGHRS, CDR2 YFSETQ. The CDR3 reads CASSAWTGGYEQYF. CDR3 DNA sequence: TGCGCCAGCAGCGCATGGACAGGGGGCTACGAGCAGTACTTC.

The chain couples TRBV28 to TRBJ2-3; TRBD1 matches 7 bases. CDR1 MDHEN and CDR2 SYDVKM come from the germline V gene. V gave up 7 bases and J gave up 3 bases; unmatched junction bases: 4. The CDR3 has 13 residues. CDR3 protein: CASITGATDTQYF. CDR3 DNA sequence: TGTGCCAGCATAACAGGGGCAACAGATACGCAGTATTTT.

The chain couples TRBV6-1 to TRBJ2-4, with TRBD1 as a possible D gene (5 bases). V was trimmed by 4 bases and J by 13 bases, leaving 14 bases between them. This CDR3 spans 12 amino acids. Germline assignment: CDR1 MNHNS and CDR2 SASEGT. The CDR3 coding sequence is TGTGCCAGCAGTGTTTGGCAGGGTGGCCAGTACTTC. Protein sequence: CASSVWQGGQYF.

The rearrangement links TRBV29-1 to TRBJ2-7; tentative D call: TRBD2 (6 bases). V gave up 7 bases and J gave up 2 bases, with 12 bases separating them. From germline, CDR1 is SQVTM and CDR2 ANQGSEA. The CDR3 is 12 amino acids. CDR3 nucleotides: TGCAGCGCTGTTGGAGGGCCCTACGAGCAGTACTTC. It yields the protein CSAVGGPYEQYF.